This passage covers 18 T cell receptor beta chains from one sample sequenced in a study of blood T cell repertoires in COVID-19. This table comes from immunoSEQ multiplex PCR, and its TCRdb copy is limited to in-frame clones, with some not included. The table has about 190,000 clones, 65% to 80% seen once; the top ten hold roughly 12%. Sequenced material: peripheral blood. These receptors all come from a woman in her forties or fifties with acute or convalescent COVID-19.

CDR3 residues: CASSPGGTDTQYF. For the CDR3, the DNA is TGTGCCAGCAGCCCAGGGGGCACAGATACGCAGTATTTT. The genes are TRBV6-2 or TRBV6-3 and TRBJ2-3; tentative D call: TRBD1 (6 bases). The germline CDR1 and CDR2 sequences are MNHEY and SVGEGT. The V end lost 6 bases, the J end lost 1 base, and 8 bases lay between the germline ends. There are 13 residues in the CDR3.

The gene calls are TRBV29-1 and TRBJ2-1; 11 nucleotides line up with TRBD2. V was clipped by 1 base and J by 8 bases; unmatched bases: 7. This CDR3 contains 15 residues. Germline-derived CDR1 and CDR2 are SQVTM and ANQGSEA. In nucleotides, the CDR3 is TGCAGCGTTGAAGGCACTAGCGGGAGTAACGATGAGCAGTTCTTC. This sequence encodes CSVEGTSGSNDEQFF.

This clone was detected only a few times. V is TRBV11-2 and J is TRBJ1-1; D gene ambiguous. The CDR3 covers 13 residues. Germline loops: CDR1 SGHAT, CDR2 FQNNGV. V lost 0 bases and J lost 6, with 8 bases in between. CDR3 nucleotide sequence: TGTGCCAGCAGCTTAGATGGGAGGGCTGAAGCTTTCTTT. Translation: CASSLDGRAEAFF.

This chain connects TRBV18 to TRBJ1-5; no firm D call. Trimming removed 1 base from V and 6 bases from J, with 7 bases in between. The CDR3 sequence is 13 residues long. The V gene's germline CDR1 is KGHSH and CDR2 LQKENI. DNA for the CDR3: TGTGCCAGCTCACCACTCGGGAGTCAGCCCCAGCATTTT. Its protein is CASSPLGSQPQHF.

This clone has a handful of counts. The chain links TRBV2 to TRBJ1-2; 8 bases align to TRBD1. With 6 bases clipped from V and 8 bases from J, the junction kept 8 bases outside the gene matches. Per the germline V gene, CDR1 is SNHLY and CDR2 is FYNNEI. This CDR3 contains 13 residues. The CDR3 region is CASRSGTGGGYTF. The CDR3 region has the DNA TGTGCCAGCAGGTCGGGGACAGGTGGGGGCTACACCTTC. The entire variable domain, with the rest obtained from reference TRBV2 and TRBJ1-2, is as follows: EPEVTQTPSHQVTQMGQEVILRCVPISNHLYFYWYRQILGQKVEFLVSFYNNEISEKSEIFDDQFSVERPDGSNFTLKIRSTKLEDSAMYFCASRSGTGGGYTFGSGTRLTVV.

V usage is TRBV24-1 and J usage is TRBJ2-3, with TRBD1 as a possible D gene (5 bases). The CDR3 extends over 15 amino acids. The V gene lost 7 bases and the J gene lost 0 bases, with 13 bases spanning the gap. CDR1 is KGHDR and CDR2 is SFDVKD in the germline V gene. CDR3 sequence reads: CATRPRDSSTDTQYF. CDR3 nucleotides: TGTGCCACCAGGCCCAGGGATTCTAGCACAGATACGCAGTATTTT.

The chain has TRBV9 and TRBJ2-5; the match to TRBD1 covers 10 bases. V trimming: 3 bases; J trimming: 1 base; junction bases outside the gene matches: 9. Germline V gene data show CDR1 as SGDLS and CDR2 as YYNGEE. This CDR3 has 17 residues. The CDR3 bases are TGTGCCAGCAGCGGCGGGACAGGGGCCCTTGTCCAAGAGACCCAGTACTTC. This gives the protein CASSGGTGALVQETQYF.

This clone was seen a few times. The chain joins TRBV2 to TRBJ1-6, with 7 bases matching TRBD1. The CDR3 has 14 residues. Trimming took 6 bases from V and 7 from J; bases not matched to a gene: 6. Germline V gene sequence: CDR1 SNHLY, CDR2 FYNNEI. The CDR3 spells CASRYRGGNSPLHF. The CDR3 nucleotides read TGTGCCAGCAGGTACAGGGGTGGAAATTCACCCCTCCACTTT.

This chain joins TRBV24-1 and TRBJ2-6; a possible D gene is TRBD2 (5 bases). The CDR3 sequence is 15 residues long. Deletions cut 3 bases from V and 0 bases from J, with 5 bases between. Germline CDR1 KGHDR, CDR2 SFDVKD. The CDR3 spells CATSDTSSGANVLTF. CDR3 sequence (DNA): TGTGCCACCAGTGATACTAGCTCTGGGGCCAACGTCCTGACTTTC.

The V call is TRBV9, the J call TRBJ1-1, with D tentatively TRBD1 (5 bases). The CDR3 is 14 amino acids. The ends were cut back, 4 bases at V and 0 bases at J, with 10 bases in the middle. The germline CDR1 and CDR2 sequences are SGDLS and YYNGEE. Here the CDR3 DNA reads TGTGCCAGCAGCCCCCGACAGATGAACACTGAAGCTTTCTTT. The encoded protein is CASSPRQMNTEAFF.

This clone appeared a few times. This chain connects TRBV10-1 to TRBJ2-1; TRBD2 aligns across 12 bases. Germline V gene data show CDR1 as WNHNN and CDR2 as SYGVQD (reference sequence). This CDR3 contains 17 residues. With 0 bases clipped from V and 7 bases from J, the junction kept 7 bases outside the gene matches. DNA of the CDR3: TGCGCCAGCAGTGAGTCGTGGTCTAGCGGGAGGGATAATGAGCAGTTCTTC. It is translated as CASSESWSSGRDNEQFF.

This clone was recorded many times. The rearrangement links TRBV14 to TRBJ2-7, with 11 bases fitting TRBD2. Trimming removed 4 bases from V and 9 bases from J; junction bases left unmatched: 11. This CDR3 comprises 15 residues. Germline CDR1 SGHDN, CDR2 FVKESK. This CDR3 reads CASSPSPSGGIWQYF. The CDR3 nucleotides are TGTGCCAGCAGCCCAAGCCCTAGCGGGGGGATATGGCAGTACTTC.

J is TRBJ2-2 and V is TRBV19, with TRBD1 matching 8 bases. The CDR3 sequence is 13 residues long. CDR1 and CDR2 (germline): LNHDA, SQIVND (reference sequence). The V gene end was trimmed by 8 bases and the J gene end by 2 bases; junction bases not matched to a gene: 1. In nucleotides, the CDR3 is TGTGCCAGTGGACAGGGTAACACCGGGGAGCTGTTTTTT. Translation gives CASGQGNTGELFF.

The rearrangement uses TRBV28 and TRBJ2-1; 9 bases fit TRBD1. This CDR3 contains 16 residues. Per germline, CDR1 MDHEN and CDR2 SYDVKM. The V gene end was trimmed by 6 bases and the J gene end by 8 bases; junction bases not matched to a gene: 14. The CDR3 sequence is CASSFHGQGKNDEQFF. The CDR3 bases are TGTGCCAGCAGCTTCCATGGACAGGGGAAGAACGATGAGCAGTTCTTC. The full variable domain, with the rest looked up from reference TRBV28 and TRBJ2-1, is DVKVTQSSRYLVKRTGEKVFLECVQDMDHENMFWYRQDPGLGLRLIYFSYDVKMKEKGDIPEGYSVSREKKERFSLILESASTNQTSMYLCASSFHGQGKNDEQFFGPGTRLTVL.

The chain recombines TRBV24-1 with TRBJ2-2; TRBD2 matches at 11 bases. V trimming: 7 bases; J trimming: 6 bases; junction bases outside the gene matches: 3. The V gene's germline CDR1 is KGHDR and CDR2 SFDVKD. The CDR3 has 14 amino acids. The CDR3 DNA reads as TGTGCCACCAGCATTAGCGGGAGGGCCGGGGAGCTGTTTTTT. Its protein is CATSISGRAGELFF.

The chain couples TRBV21-1 to TRBJ2-3; TRBD2 is taken as the D call from the table, unchecked against the DNA. TRBV21-1 is an annotated pseudogene. This CDR3 has 15 amino acids. The DNA of the CDR3 is TGTGCCAGCAGCCAAATAGCGGGGAACACAGATACGCAGTATTTT. Translating gives CASSQIAGNTDTQYF.

The CDR3 nucleotides read TGCGCCAGCAGCCAGCAGAGGTTTTCTGGAAACACCATATATTTT. It is translated as CASSQQRFSGNTIYF. The J gene is TRBJ1-3, the V gene TRBV4-3; D call uncertain. Per the germline V gene, CDR1 is LGHNA and CDR2 is YSLEER. This CDR3 contains 15 residues. Trimming removed 3 bases from V and 1 base from J, with 10 bases in between.

This clone was counted between two and nine times. This sequence joins TRBV24-1 and TRBJ2-1; unclear D gene. CDR3 length: 11 residues. Trimming shortened V by 8 bases and J by 8 bases, and 9 bases separated the two germline ends. Per the germline V gene, CDR1 is KGHDR and CDR2 is SFDVKD. The CDR3 is CATMVADEQFF. For the CDR3, the DNA is TGTGCCACCATGGTTGCGGATGAGCAGTTCTTC.